This T cell receptor beta chain was sequenced for a study of blood T cell repertoires in COVID-19. As processed by the authors: Reference gene primer amplification yielded estimated nucleated cell counts. Data came from immunoSEQ multiplex PCR; TCRdb stores just in-frame clones and leaves some out. V, J and clone size reflect that table, while D and trimming were determined from the DNA. The sample records about 150,000 clones, around 87% being singletons. The clonotype was recovered from a woman between 40 and 50 years old with acute or convalescent COVID-19. Sequencing was done on a sample of peripheral blood.

DNA for the CDR3: TGTGCCAGCAGCAGGGGGAACGAGCAGTACTTC. It specifies CASSRGNEQYF. The chain couples TRBV13 to TRBJ2-7; D perhaps matches TRBD1 (6 bases). The CDR3 extends over 11 amino acids. V lost 5 bases, J lost 5 bases, and 7 bases lay in between. The germline V gene encodes CDR1 PRHDT and CDR2 FYEKMQ (reference sequence).